This is a list of T cell receptor beta chains from one sample in a study of Graves' ophthalmopathy and Graves' hyperthyroidism. TCRdb passed the multiplex PCR reads through MiXCR, listing each CDR3 protein once. Among about 500,000 distinct CDR3 sequences listed, over 13% were seen once. The sequencing sample was made of blood. These receptor sequences come from a woman aged 25 to 39 with Graves' ophthalmopathy. Both conserved end residues are part of each CDR3. A D gene is named only where the DNA matches it firmly. Not all rows give a size; the values are once, few, many and, for expanded clones, a class.

clone_size	v_call	j_call	d_call	cdr3_aa	cdr3_nt
.	TRBV12-3/TRBV12-4	TRBJ1-2	.	CASSARRGPSYGYTF	TGTGCCAGCAGTGCCCGCCGAGGACCCTCCTATGGCTACACCTTC
.	TRBV12-3/TRBV12-4	TRBJ1-5	.	CASSFADSNQPQHF	TGTGCCAGCAGTTTCGCTGATAGCAATCAGCCCCAGCATTTT
.	TRBV12-3/TRBV12-4	TRBJ1-2	TRBD1	CASSPIPGQVGYGYTF	TGTGCCAGCAGCCCAATCCCGGGACAGGTGGGCTATGGCTACACCTTC
many	TRBV12-3/TRBV12-4	TRBJ2-5	.	CASSLARGGTNQETQYF	TGTGCCAGCAGTTTAGCGCGCGGTGGCACTAACCAAGAGACCCAGTACTTC
.	TRBV6-1	TRBJ1-2	.	CASIKKGSFPSGYTF	TGTGCCAGCATAAAAAAAGGGAGTTTCCCGTCCGGCTACACCTTC
many	TRBV6-2/TRBV6-3	TRBJ2-7	.	CASSGDDINSYEQYF	TGTGCCAGCAGTGGGGACGACATTAACTCCTACGAGCAGTACTTC
many	TRBV4-1	TRBJ1-6	.	CASSQDRGSPLHF	TGCGCCAGCAGCCAAGATCGAGGGTCACCCCTCCACTTT
few	TRBV6-1	TRBJ1-6	.	CASLYPGRTDLSYNSPLHF	TGTGCCAGCCTCTACCCGGGGAGAACAGACCTCTCCTATAATTCACCCCTCCACTTT
many	TRBV12-3/TRBV12-4	TRBJ2-6	.	CASVEQGTGANVLTF	TGTGCCAGCGTCGAACAGGGAACTGGGGCCAACGTCCTGACTTTC
many	TRBV28	TRBJ1-2	.	CASSLPTFRGTGRAYGYTF	TGTGCCAGCAGTTTACCGACCTTTAGGGGGACGGGCCGGGCCTATGGCTACACCTTC
many	TRBV20-1	TRBJ1-5	TRBD1	CSARDGNRGGQPQHF	TGCAGTGCTAGAGATGGAAACAGGGGGGGTCAGCCCCAGCATTTT
.	TRBV6-2/TRBV6-3	TRBJ2-5	TRBD1	CASSYSGTGRETQYF	TGTGCCAGCAGTTACTCCGGGACAGGGAGAGAGACCCAGTACTTC
.	TRBV29-1	TRBJ2-2	.	CSVEDTSAGELFF	TGCAGCGTTGAAGATACGAGCGCCGGGGAGCTGTTTTTT
many	TRBV19	TRBJ1-5	.	CASSRSDGVNQPQHF	TGTGCCAGTAGTCGATCGGACGGTGTCAATCAGCCCCAGCATTTT
many	TRBV7-2	TRBJ2-7	.	CASSEHSYEQYF	TGTGCCAGCAGCGAACACTCCTACGAGCAGTACTTC
many	TRBV12-3/TRBV12-4	TRBJ2-1	.	CASSLGGADEQFF	TGTGCCAGCAGTTTAGGGGGGGCGGATGAGCAGTTCTTC
many	TRBV6-1	TRBJ2-7	.	CASSGGLLSYEQYF	TGTGCCAGCAGTGGCGGCCTTCTTTCCTACGAGCAGTACTTC
.	TRBV27	TRBJ1-6	TRBD1	CACSLFRGTGLRALHF	TGTGCCTGCAGTTTATTCCGCGGGACAGGACTCAGGGCCCTCCACTTT
many	TRBV6-2/TRBV6-3	TRBJ1-5	.	CASSQSFLYGDQPQHF	TGTGCCAGCAGTCAGAGTTTTTTGTATGGCGATCAGCCCCAGCATTTT
few	TRBV30	TRBJ1-3	.	CAWSFADTIYF	TGTGCCTGGAGTTTCGCGGACACCATATATTTT
.	TRBV27	TRBJ1-2	.	CASSARLLTSNYGYTF	TGTGCCAGCAGTGCCCGACTCCTAACCTCTAACTATGGCTACACCTTC
many	TRBV29-1	TRBJ2-5	TRBD2	CSVALQAGGPSETQYF	TGCAGCGTTGCTTTACAAGCGGGAGGGCCCTCGGAGACCCAGTACTTC
many	TRBV27	TRBJ2-7	.	CASSHGTPITYEQYF	TGTGCCAGCAGTCATGGGACACCGATTACCTACGAGCAGTACTTC
many	TRBV4-1	TRBJ2-5	.	CASSQGSAGETQYF	TGCGCCAGCAGCCAAGGGTCCGCCGGAGAGACCCAGTACTTC
many	TRBV6-1	TRBJ1-2	.	CASTPGWGGGYTF	TGTGCCAGCACCCCCGGTTGGGGTGGAGGCTACACCTTC
few	TRBV28	TRBJ2-5	TRBD1	CASSSPGQGVETLYF	TGTGCCAGCAGTTCTCCGGGACAGGGAGTTGAGACCCTGTACTTC
many	TRBV28	TRBJ2-5	TRBD1	CASREQGAQETQYF	TGTGCCAGCAGGGAACAGGGGGCCCAAGAGACCCAGTACTTC
.	TRBV6-1	TRBJ2-2	TRBD2	CALRGLANTGELFF	TGTGCCCTAAGGGGACTAGCAAACACCGGGGAGCTGTTTTTT
many	TRBV6-1	TRBJ1-1	.	CASTSQASNTEAFF	TGTGCCAGCACCTCACAGGCTTCGAACACTGAAGCTTTCTTT
.	TRBV30	TRBJ1-1	.	CAHKRGSYNTEAFF	TGTGCCCACAAGAGGGGCAGCTACAACACTGAAGCTTTCTTT
many	TRBV6-5	TRBJ2-7	TRBD1	CATGAGQGSGEQYF	TGTGCCACCGGGGCGGGACAGGGCTCGGGAGAGCAGTACTTC
many	TRBV30	TRBJ1-1	.	CAWSGGRTMNTEAFF	TGTGCCTGGAGTGGGGGGCGCACTATGAACACTGAAGCTTTCTTT
.	TRBV20-1	TRBJ1-2	.	CSDGAEGYGYTF	TGCAGTGACGGAGCGGAGGGCTATGGCTACACCTTC
many	TRBV19	TRBJ2-6	.	CASTRQVSLPSGANVLTF	TGTGCCAGTACCAGACAGGTGTCCCTTCCCTCTGGGGCCAACGTCCTGACTTTC
.	TRBV2	TRBJ1-2	TRBD1	CASSETGGRNYGYTF	TGTGCCAGCAGTGAAACAGGGGGCAGGAACTATGGCTACACCTTC
many	TRBV25-1	TRBJ1-6	.	CASREGVVRAHSPLHF	TGTGCCAGCAGGGAAGGCGTGGTGAGGGCCCACTCACCCCTCCACTTT
many	TRBV12-3/TRBV12-4	TRBJ1-3	.	CASSPDGHSGNTIYF	TGTGCCAGCAGCCCGGACGGCCACTCTGGAAACACCATATATTTT
many	TRBV28	TRBJ2-4	.	CASRPQGRENIQYF	TGTGCCAGCAGGCCGCAGGGAAGGGAAAACATTCAGTACTTC
few	TRBV7-2	TRBJ2-5	.	CASSPSIAEETQYF	TGTGCCAGCAGCCCGTCCATAGCTGAAGAGACCCAGTACTTC
many	TRBV6-2/TRBV6-3	TRBJ1-5	.	CASSHRQNSNQPQHF	TGTGCCAGCAGTCACCGTCAAAATAGCAATCAGCCCCAGCATTTT
many	TRBV28	TRBJ1-6	.	CASSLSGRRFNSPLHF	TGTGCCAGCAGTTTGTCGGGACGACGTTTCAATTCACCCCTCCACTTT
many	TRBV7-2	TRBJ2-5	TRBD1	CASSLDRNQETQYF	TGTGCCAGCAGTTTGGACAGGAATCAAGAGACCCAGTACTTC
many	TRBV6-5	TRBJ2-7	TRBD1	CASRGTGVYEQYF	TGTGCCAGCAGGGGGACAGGGGTCTACGAGCAGTACTTC
many	TRBV6-5	TRBJ1-1	.	CASSYHQTPNTEAFF	TGTGCCAGCAGTTACCACCAGACACCGAACACTGAAGCTTTCTTT
.	TRBV11-3	TRBJ2-5	TRBD2	CASNQGLAEETQYF	TGTGCCAGCAACCAGGGACTAGCGGAAGAGACCCAGTACTTC
many	TRBV28	TRBJ2-2	.	CASSSSVNTGELFF	TGTGCCAGCAGTTCTAGCGTTAACACCGGGGAGCTGTTTTTT
many	TRBV6-5	TRBJ2-4	.	CASSYSKQNIQYF	TGTGCCAGCAGTTACTCGAAACAAAACATTCAGTACTTC
many	TRBV6-1	TRBJ2-2	.	CASSEAEAGAGELFF	TGTGCCAGCAGTGAAGCTGAGGCAGGGGCCGGGGAGCTGTTTTTT
.	TRBV12-3/TRBV12-4	TRBJ2-5	.	CASTRQGERDWNQETQYF	TGTGCCAGCACTCGCCAGGGAGAGCGAGACTGGAACCAAGAGACCCAGTACTTC
many	TRBV27	TRBJ1-2	.	CASSRGGADYGYTF	TGTGCCAGCAGTCGCGGGGGAGCGGACTATGGCTACACCTTC